This record looks at one TCR beta chain sequence and its context. As yet, its antigen is unknown. Sequencing libraries made from TCR beta cDNA carried unique molecular identifiers. cDNA molecules numbering 400,000 to 550,000 came from approximately 1 to 10 million T cells. One entry per CDR3 protein, called by TCRdb with MiXCR from the PCR reads. The profile shows almost 700,000 distinct CDR3 sequences, approximately 60% of them singletons. This sample stems from a study of post-analysis software for immune sequencing data. Study-wide background: Recorded subtypes: relapsing-remitting, secondary progressive, progressive-relapsing; some patients unannotated. Study-level points and caveats: About five TRBV segments were more frequent in patients than controls; TRBV5-6, TRBV5-1 and TRBV20-1 belonged to this group. Patients with multiple sclerosis recorded significantly lower normalized Chao1 diversity than controls, the study found.

The CDR3 has 13 residues. The germline CDR1 and CDR2 sequences are SGDLS and YYNGEE. V lost 3 bases and J 2 bases, leaving 8 bases between the germline ends. Input material: blood. The chain joins TRBV9 to TRBJ2-5; D is possibly TRBD1 or TRBD2 (5 bases each). This TCR came from a girl aged 2-10 years with multiple sclerosis. The CDR3 region has the DNA TGTGCCAGCAGCGGGGGGAGTCAAGAGACCCAGTACTTC. Protein product: CASSGGSQETQYF.